The next 19 T cell receptor beta chains were all read from a single sample in a study of T cells in Graves' hyperthyroidism and ophthalmopathy. RNA transcripts provided the source from which TCR beta CDR3 regions were amplified. First-round RT-PCR of the TCR CDR3 relied on the HTBI primer set. Via MiXCR, TCRdb re-called the multiplex PCR reads, giving one row per CDR3 protein. The table has about 720,000 distinct CDR3 sequences, roughly 15% seen once. Sequencing input: blood. These receptors originate from a man younger than 35 with Graves' hyperthyroidism.

In this sample, this clonotype turned up many times. V usage is TRBV6-5 and J usage is TRBJ1-1; possibly TRBD1 for D (6 bases). Germline lookup yields CDR1 MNHEY and CDR2 SVGAGI. The CDR3 loop spans 14 amino acids. V lost 2 bases and J 0 bases, leaving 7 bases between the germline ends. The CDR3 DNA sequence: TGTGCCAGCAGTTACGGGGGGCTGAACACTGAAGCTTTCTTT. It specifies CASSYGGLNTEAFF.

CDR3 amino acids: CASSSPGLGTEAFF. The CDR3 bases are TGTGCCAGCAGTTCCCCCGGGCTGGGAACTGAAGCTTTCTTT. The chain employs TRBV27 and TRBJ1-1; D uncertain. Germline lookup yields CDR1 MNHEY and CDR2 SMNVEV (reference sequence). The CDR3 has 14 residues. V shed 4 bases and J shed 5 bases, with 14 bases lying between them.

This sequence joins TRBV20-1 and TRBJ2-3, with D tentatively TRBD1 or TRBD2 (6 bases each). The germline CDR1 and CDR2 sequences are DFQATT and SNEGSKA (reference sequence). The CDR3 covers 15 residues. V was cut by 0 bases and J by 4 bases, with 14 bases left in between. The CDR3 DNA sequence: TGCAGTGCTAGAGATCGAAGGGGGGCACCAGATACGCAGTATTTT. It is translated as CSARDRRGAPDTQYF.

CDR3 nucleotides: TGTGCCAGCAGAACCCGGGCAGGGGAGGACACTGAAGCTTTCTTT. It specifies CASRTRAGEDTEAFF. The V gene is TRBV12-3 or TRBV12-4, the J gene TRBJ1-1; the D gene is possibly TRBD1 (6 bases). CDR3 length equals 15 residues. V was cut by 6 bases and J by 3 bases, with 17 bases left in between.

This clonotype was seen repeatedly, ten times or more. V is TRBV28 and J is TRBJ2-7; 10 bases are a match to TRBD2. This CDR3 is 15 amino acids long. CDR1 and CDR2 (germline): MDHEN, SYDVKM. The J segment lost 5 bases and the V segment lost 5 bases, leaving 9 bases of the junction unmatched. The CDR3 spells CASSPGTSESHEQYF. CDR3 DNA: TGTGCCAGCAGTCCCGGGACTAGCGAGTCGCACGAGCAGTACTTC.

This clonotype was observed at least ten times. This chain connects TRBV28 to TRBJ1-2; tentative D call: TRBD1 (6 bases). The CDR3 is 14 residues long. Trimming cost V 3 bases and J 2 bases, with 10 bases left between them. Germline loops: CDR1 MDHEN, CDR2 SYDVKM. The DNA of the CDR3 is TGTGCCAGCAGTTTTCAGGGGTACAACTATGGCTACACCTTC. It encodes CASSFQGYNYGYTF.

This clonotype was detected many times. V gene TRBV29-1 combines with J gene TRBJ2-1, with TRBD1 matching 11 bases. Unmatched junction bases numbered 5, after V lost 4 bases and J lost 3 bases. Germline loops: CDR1 SQVTM, CDR2 ANQGSEA. CDR3 length: 15 residues. CDR3 amino acids: CSVASGTGGYNEQFF. The CDR3 coding sequence is TGCAGCGTTGCGAGCGGGACAGGGGGCTACAATGAGCAGTTCTTC.

This clonotype has just a few counts. The chain has TRBV7-9 and TRBJ2-4, with D tentatively TRBD2 (6 bases). The CDR3 runs to 16 residues. The ends were cut back, 0 bases at V and 1 base at J, with 10 bases in the middle. Germline V lookup: CDR1 SEHNR, CDR2 FQNEAQ (reference sequence). DNA for the CDR3: TGTGCCAGCAGCTTAGCTGAGGGGAGGGCCAAAAACATTCAGTACTTC. This codes for CASSLAEGRAKNIQYF.

In its sample, this clonotype was seen many times. V is TRBV27 and J is TRBJ2-2; 7 bases fit TRBD2. The CDR3 contains 15 residues. Germline V gives CDR1 MNHEY, CDR2 SMNVEV (reference sequence). The CDR3 coding sequence is TGTGTAGTCGGGAGGAGTTCTCCGAACACCGGGGAGCTGTTTTTT. It codes for CVVGRSSPNTGELFF.

The V gene is TRBV14, the J gene TRBJ1-2, with D perhaps matching TRBD1 (5 bases). V was shortened by 5 bases and J by 0 bases, with 19 bases between the two germline ends. Germline CDR1 reads SGHDN; CDR2 reads FVKESK. The CDR3 consists of 17 residues. The CDR3 DNA sequence: TGTGCCAGCAGCAGCACGACAGAGTTCGACCCTAACTATGGCTACACCTTC. Its translation: CASSSTTEFDPNYGYTF.

The chain uses TRBV5-1 and TRBJ2-1, with D possibly TRBD2 on 6 matching bases. There are 16 residues in the CDR3. V lost 0 bases to trimming and J lost 4 bases, with 14 bases between them. In germline, CDR1 is SGHRS, CDR2 YFSETQ. The DNA of the CDR3 is TGCGCCAGCAGCTTGGAACGCGGAGGAGGGTACAATGAGCAGTTCTTC. This sequence encodes CASSLERGGGYNEQFF.

This clonotype was detected ten times or more. The chain carries TRBV6-1 and TRBJ2-7; D ambiguous. Trimming pared 3 bases from V and 4 bases from J, leaving 4 bases between. Germline assignment: CDR1 MNHNS and CDR2 SASEGT. The CDR3 is made up of 11 amino acids. CDR3 coding DNA: TGTGCCAGCAGTGAGGGGTACGAGCAGTACTTC. Its translation: CASSEGYEQYF.

This clonotype came up many times. V and J are TRBV12-3 or TRBV12-4 and TRBJ1-2; D not certain. The CDR3 length is 14 residues. With 6 bases removed from V and 10 bases from J, the gap between germline ends came to 21 bases. The CDR3: CASSSNLMGSYYTF. CDR3 in DNA: TGTGCCAGCAGCTCAAACTTAATGGGATCTTACTACACCTTC.

This clonotype was observed many times. The chain employs TRBV28 and TRBJ2-1; possible D gene TRBD2, 6 bases. Trimming cost V 7 bases and J 8 bases, with 18 bases left between them. Germline CDR1 is MDHEN and CDR2 is SYDVKM. The CDR3 is 14 amino acids. This CDR3 reads CASTSTDGSDEQFF. The CDR3 nucleotides are TGTGCCAGCACATCCACCGACGGGAGTGATGAGCAGTTCTTC.

This clonotype has a handful of counts. This sequence joins TRBV7-9 and TRBJ1-2; a possible D gene is TRBD1 (6 bases). The CDR3 is made up of 13 amino acids. V lost 4 bases to trimming and J lost 6 bases, with 12 bases between them. Germline V gives CDR1 SEHNR, CDR2 FQNEAQ (reference sequence). CDR3 sequence reads: CASSSDSVDGYTF. In DNA, the CDR3 is TGTGCCAGCAGCTCGGACAGTGTGGATGGCTACACCTTC. The full variable domain, with the rest looked up from reference TRBV7-9 and TRBJ1-2, is DTGVSQNPRHKITKRGQNVTFRCDPISEHNRLYWYRQTLGQGPEFLTYFQNEAQLEKSRLLSDRFSAERPKGSFSTLEIQRTEQGDSAMYLCASSSDSVDGYTFGSGTRLTVV.

This clonotype was picked up many times. The chain has TRBV7-9 and TRBJ2-3; no clear D gene. The length of the CDR3 is 13 residues. Germline CDR1 SEHNR, CDR2 FQNEAQ (reference sequence). The V gene lost 1 base and the J gene lost 4 bases, with 6 bases spanning the gap. This CDR3 reads CASSLVVADTQYF. The CDR3 bases are TGTGCCAGCAGCTTAGTGGTGGCAGATACGCAGTATTTT.

This chain uses TRBV11-2 with TRBJ2-3; 9 positions agree with TRBD2. The CDR3 consists of 18 residues. In germline, CDR1 is SGHAT, CDR2 FQNNGV. J was trimmed by 2 bases and V by 0 bases; bases with no gene match: 9. The CDR3 sequence: CASSLDPLGGRATDTQYF. DNA of the CDR3: TGTGCCAGCAGCTTAGATCCCCTTGGCGGGAGGGCCACAGATACGCAGTATTTT.

This clonotype was seen repeatedly, ten times or more. The chain has TRBV12-3 or TRBV12-4 and TRBJ2-7; the match to TRBD2 covers 7 bases. Trimming cost V 0 bases and J 5 bases; bases outside gene matches: 1. The CDR3 runs 13 residues. The DNA of the CDR3 is TGTGCCAGCAGTTTAGCCCTAGCGGACGAGCAGTACTTC. Its protein is CASSLALADEQYF.

This clonotype occurred a few times. The V gene is TRBV12-3 or TRBV12-4, the J gene TRBJ2-2; TRBD2 matches at 8 bases. The CDR3 consists of 14 residues. V lost 5 bases, J lost 7 bases, and 6 bases stayed unmatched. CDR3 region: CASSRGGGNGELFF. CDR3 sequence (DNA): TGTGCCAGCAGTCGGGGGGGAGGGAACGGGGAGCTGTTTTTT.